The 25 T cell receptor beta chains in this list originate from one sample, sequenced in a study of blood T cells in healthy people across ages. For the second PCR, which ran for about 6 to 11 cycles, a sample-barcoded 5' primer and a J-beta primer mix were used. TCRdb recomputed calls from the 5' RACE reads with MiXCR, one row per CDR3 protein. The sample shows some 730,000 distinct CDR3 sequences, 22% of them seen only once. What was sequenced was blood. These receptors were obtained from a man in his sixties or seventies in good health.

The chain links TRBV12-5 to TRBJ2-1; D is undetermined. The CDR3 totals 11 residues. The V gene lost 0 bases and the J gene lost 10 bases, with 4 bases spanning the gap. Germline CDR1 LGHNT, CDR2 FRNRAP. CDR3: CASGLVVEQFF. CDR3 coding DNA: TGTGCTAGTGGTTTGGTCGTCGAGCAGTTCTTC.

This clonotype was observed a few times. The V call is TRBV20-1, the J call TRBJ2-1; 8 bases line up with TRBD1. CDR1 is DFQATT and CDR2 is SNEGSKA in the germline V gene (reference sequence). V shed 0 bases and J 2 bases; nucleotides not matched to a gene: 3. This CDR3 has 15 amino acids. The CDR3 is CSARDPGGAYNEQFF. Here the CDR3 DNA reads TGCAGTGCTAGAGATCCAGGGGGCGCCTACAATGAGCAGTTCTTC.

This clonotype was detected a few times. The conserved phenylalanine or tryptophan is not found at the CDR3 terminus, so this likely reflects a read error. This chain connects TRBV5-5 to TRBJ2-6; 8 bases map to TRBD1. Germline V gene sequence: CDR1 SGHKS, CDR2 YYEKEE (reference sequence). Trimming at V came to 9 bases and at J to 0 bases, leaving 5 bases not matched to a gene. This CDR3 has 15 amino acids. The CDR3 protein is CATGQGASGANVLTS. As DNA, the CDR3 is TGTGCCACTGGACAGGGTGCCTCTGGGGCCAACGTCCTGACTTCC.

CDR3 DNA: TGCGCCAGCAGCCTCACCACCAATGAGCAGTTCTTC. As protein: CASSLTTNEQFF. The chain joins TRBV5-1 to TRBJ2-7; D is ambiguous. The J call may be wrong; the DNA end is better matched by TRBJ2-1. Looked up from germline, CDR1 is SGHRS and CDR2 is YFSETQ. CDR3 size: 12 residues.

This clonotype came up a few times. CDR3 sequence: CAWSGISSYEQYV. The CDR3 bases are TGTGCCTGGAGCGGGATTAGCTCCTACGAGCAGTACGTC. The chain recombines TRBV30 with TRBJ2-5; D perhaps matches TRBD2 (5 bases). The J call may not be correct, given that the DNA end is closer to TRBJ2-7. Germline lookup yields CDR1 GTSNPN and CDR2 SVGIG (reference sequence). The CDR3 is 13 amino acids.

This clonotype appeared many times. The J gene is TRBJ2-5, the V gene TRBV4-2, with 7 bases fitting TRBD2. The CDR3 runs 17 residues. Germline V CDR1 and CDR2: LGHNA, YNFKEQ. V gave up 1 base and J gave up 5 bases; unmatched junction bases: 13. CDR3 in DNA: TGTGCCAGCAGCCAAGCGATTAGCGGGTTTTTCAGGGAGACCCAGTACTTC. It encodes CASSQAISGFFRETQYF.

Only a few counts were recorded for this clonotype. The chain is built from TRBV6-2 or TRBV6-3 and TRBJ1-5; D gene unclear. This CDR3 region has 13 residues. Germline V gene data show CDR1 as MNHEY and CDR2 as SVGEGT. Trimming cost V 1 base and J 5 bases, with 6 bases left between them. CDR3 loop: CASSYLKDQPQHF. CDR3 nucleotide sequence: TGTGCCAGCAGTTACTTGAAGGATCAGCCCCAGCATTTT.

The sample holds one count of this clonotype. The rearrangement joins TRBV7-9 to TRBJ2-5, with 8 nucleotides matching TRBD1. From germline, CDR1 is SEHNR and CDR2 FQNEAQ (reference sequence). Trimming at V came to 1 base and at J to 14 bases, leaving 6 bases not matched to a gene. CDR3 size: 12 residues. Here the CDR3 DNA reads TGTGCCAGCAGCTTAGGAGGCGCAGGGGGCTACTTC. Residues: CASSLGGAGGYF.

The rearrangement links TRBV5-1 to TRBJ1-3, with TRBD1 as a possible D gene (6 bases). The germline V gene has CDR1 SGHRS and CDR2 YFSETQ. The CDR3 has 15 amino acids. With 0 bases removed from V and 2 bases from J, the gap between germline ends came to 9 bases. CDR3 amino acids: CASSLVWGPGNTIYF. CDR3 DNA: TGCGCCAGCAGCTTGGTATGGGGGCCTGGAAACACCATATATTTT.

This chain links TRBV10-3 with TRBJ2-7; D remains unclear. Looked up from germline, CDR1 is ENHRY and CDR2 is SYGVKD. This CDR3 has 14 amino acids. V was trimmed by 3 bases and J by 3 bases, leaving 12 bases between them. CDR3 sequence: CAISELGFFYEQYF. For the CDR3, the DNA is TGTGCCATCAGTGAATTAGGGTTCTTCTACGAGCAGTACTTC.

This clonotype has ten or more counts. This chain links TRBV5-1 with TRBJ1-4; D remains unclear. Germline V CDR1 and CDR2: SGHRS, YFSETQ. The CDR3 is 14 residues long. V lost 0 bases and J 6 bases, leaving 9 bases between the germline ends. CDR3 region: CASSLDASDEKLFF. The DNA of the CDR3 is TGCGCCAGCAGCTTGGACGCCTCGGATGAAAAACTGTTTTTT.

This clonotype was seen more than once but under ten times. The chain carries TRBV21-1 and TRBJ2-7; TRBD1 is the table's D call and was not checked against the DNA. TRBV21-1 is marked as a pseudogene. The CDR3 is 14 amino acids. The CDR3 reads CASSEGRPSYEQYV. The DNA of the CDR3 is TGTGCCAGCAGCGAGGGACGCCCCTCCTACGAGCAGTACGTC.

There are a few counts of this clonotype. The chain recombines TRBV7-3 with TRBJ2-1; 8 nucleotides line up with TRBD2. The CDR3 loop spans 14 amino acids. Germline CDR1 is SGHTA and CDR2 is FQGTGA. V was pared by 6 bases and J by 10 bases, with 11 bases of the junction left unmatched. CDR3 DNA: TGTGCCAGCAGTTTGGATAGCGGGATAGGCGAGCAGTTCTTC. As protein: CASSLDSGIGEQFF. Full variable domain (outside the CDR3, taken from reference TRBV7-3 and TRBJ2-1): GAGVSQTPSNKVTEKGKYVELRCDPISGHTALYWYRQSLGQGPEFLIYFQGTGAADDSGLPNDRFFAVRPEGSVSTLKIQRTERGDSAVYLCASSLDSGIGEQFFGPGTRLTVL.

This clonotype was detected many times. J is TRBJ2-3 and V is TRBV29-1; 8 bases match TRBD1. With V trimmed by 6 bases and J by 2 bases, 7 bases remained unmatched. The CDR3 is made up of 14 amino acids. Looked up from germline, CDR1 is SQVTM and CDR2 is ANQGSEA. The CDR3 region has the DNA TGCAGCGTCGCTCAGGGGGCTTCCACAGATACGCAGTATTTT. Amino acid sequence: CSVAQGASTDTQYF.

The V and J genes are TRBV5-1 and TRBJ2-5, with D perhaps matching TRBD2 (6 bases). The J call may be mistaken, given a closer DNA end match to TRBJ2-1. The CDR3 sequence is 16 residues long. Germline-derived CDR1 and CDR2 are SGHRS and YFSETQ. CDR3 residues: CASSLAAGRPYNEQFF. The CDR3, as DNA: TGCGCCAGCAGCTTGGCCGCGGGGCGCCCCTACAATGAGCAGTTCTTC.

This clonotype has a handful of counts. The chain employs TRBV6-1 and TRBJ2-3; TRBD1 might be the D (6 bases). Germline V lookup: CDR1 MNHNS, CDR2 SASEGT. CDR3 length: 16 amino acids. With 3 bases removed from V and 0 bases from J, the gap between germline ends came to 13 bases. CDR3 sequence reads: CASSDPGTPSTDTQYF. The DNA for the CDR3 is TGTGCCAGCAGTGACCCCGGGACACCTAGCACAGATACGCAGTATTTT.

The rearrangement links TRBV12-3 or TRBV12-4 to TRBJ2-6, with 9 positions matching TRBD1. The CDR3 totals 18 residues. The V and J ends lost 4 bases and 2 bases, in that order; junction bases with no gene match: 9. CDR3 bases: TGTGCCAGCAGTTCGGGACAGGGTAAACGAACTGGGGCCAACGTCCTGACTTTC. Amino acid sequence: CASSSGQGKRTGANVLTF.

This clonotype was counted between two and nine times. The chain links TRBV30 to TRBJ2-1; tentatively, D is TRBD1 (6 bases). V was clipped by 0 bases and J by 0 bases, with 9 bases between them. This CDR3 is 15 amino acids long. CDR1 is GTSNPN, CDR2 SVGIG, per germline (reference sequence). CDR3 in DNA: TGTGCCTGGAGTGTAAGGGGGAGCTCCTACAATGAGCAGTTCTTC. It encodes CAWSVRGSSYNEQFF.

In DNA, the CDR3 is TGTGCGAGCGGCGAGCAGTACTTC. Translated, it gives CASGEQYF. The chain has TRBV25-1 and TRBJ2-5; tentatively, D is TRBD2 (5 bases). Gene TRBJ2-7 matches the end of the DNA better, so the J call may be wrong. This CDR3 has 8 residues. The V gene's germline CDR1 is MGHDK and CDR2 SYGVNS.

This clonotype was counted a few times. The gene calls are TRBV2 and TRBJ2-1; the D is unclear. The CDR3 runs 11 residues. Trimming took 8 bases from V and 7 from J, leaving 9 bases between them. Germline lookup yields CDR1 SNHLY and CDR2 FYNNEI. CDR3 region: CASGFLNEQFF. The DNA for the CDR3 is TGTGCCAGCGGTTTCCTGAATGAGCAGTTCTTC.

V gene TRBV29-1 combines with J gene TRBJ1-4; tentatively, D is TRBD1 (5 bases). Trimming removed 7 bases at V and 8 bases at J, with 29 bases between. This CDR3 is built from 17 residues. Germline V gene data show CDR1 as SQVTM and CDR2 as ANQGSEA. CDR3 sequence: CSARDIFLGQGEEKLFF. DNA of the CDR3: TGCAGCGCCCGAGATATTTTTTTAGGGCAGGGTGAGGAAAAACTGTTTTTT.

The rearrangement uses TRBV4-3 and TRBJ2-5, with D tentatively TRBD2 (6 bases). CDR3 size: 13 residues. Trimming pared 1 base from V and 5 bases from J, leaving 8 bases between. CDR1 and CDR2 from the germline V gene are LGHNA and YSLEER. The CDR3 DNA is TGCGCCAGCAGCCAAGTTCTAGCGGAGACCCAGTACTTC. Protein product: CASSQVLAETQYF.

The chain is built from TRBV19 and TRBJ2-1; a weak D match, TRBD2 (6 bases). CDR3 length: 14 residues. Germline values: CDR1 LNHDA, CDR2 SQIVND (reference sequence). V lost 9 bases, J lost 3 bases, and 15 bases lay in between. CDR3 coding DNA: TGTGCCAGGAGACTAGTCTCTTACTACAATGAGCAGTTCTTC. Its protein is CARRLVSYYNEQFF.

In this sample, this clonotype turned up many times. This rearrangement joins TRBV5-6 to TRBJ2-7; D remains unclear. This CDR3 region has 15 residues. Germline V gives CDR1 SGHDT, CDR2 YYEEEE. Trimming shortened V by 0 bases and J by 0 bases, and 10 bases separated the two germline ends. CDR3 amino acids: CASSLAFYSSYEQYV. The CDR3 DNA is TGTGCCAGCAGCTTGGCTTTCTACAGCTCCTACGAGCAGTACGTC.

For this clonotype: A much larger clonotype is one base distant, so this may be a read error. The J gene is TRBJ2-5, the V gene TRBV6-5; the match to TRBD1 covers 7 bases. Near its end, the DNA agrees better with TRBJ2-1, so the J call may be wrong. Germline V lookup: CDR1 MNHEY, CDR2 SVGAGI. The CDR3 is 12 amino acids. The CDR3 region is CASADRVNEQFF. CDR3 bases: TGTGCCAGCGCCGACAGGGTCAATGAGCAGTTCTTC.